This T cell receptor beta chain was sequenced in a study of T cells in tuberculosis. Time point noted: new active TB diagnosis, blood taken before or within 7 days of starting treatment. HIV-seronegative South African adults aged 18 years or older had newly diagnosed active tuberculosis. The V gene end was trimmed by 5 bases and the J gene end by 4 bases; junction bases not matched to a gene: 4. The CDR3 loop spans 14 amino acids. Germline CDR1 and CDR2: SGHTA and FQGNSA. Sequenced by immunoSEQ multiplex PCR; TCRdb stores in-frame clones only, minus some. The sample records some 31,000 clones, around 93% being singletons.

The sequenced sample was PBMCs, obtained at tuberculosis diagnosis. This sequence was found in an adult with tuberculosis. The rearrangement uses TRBV7-2 and TRBJ2-7, with 11 bases lining up with TRBD2. The CDR3 DNA follows: TGTGCCAGCAGCCCTAGCGGGGGGAAATACGAGCAGTACTTC. Translated, it gives CASSPSGGKYEQYF.